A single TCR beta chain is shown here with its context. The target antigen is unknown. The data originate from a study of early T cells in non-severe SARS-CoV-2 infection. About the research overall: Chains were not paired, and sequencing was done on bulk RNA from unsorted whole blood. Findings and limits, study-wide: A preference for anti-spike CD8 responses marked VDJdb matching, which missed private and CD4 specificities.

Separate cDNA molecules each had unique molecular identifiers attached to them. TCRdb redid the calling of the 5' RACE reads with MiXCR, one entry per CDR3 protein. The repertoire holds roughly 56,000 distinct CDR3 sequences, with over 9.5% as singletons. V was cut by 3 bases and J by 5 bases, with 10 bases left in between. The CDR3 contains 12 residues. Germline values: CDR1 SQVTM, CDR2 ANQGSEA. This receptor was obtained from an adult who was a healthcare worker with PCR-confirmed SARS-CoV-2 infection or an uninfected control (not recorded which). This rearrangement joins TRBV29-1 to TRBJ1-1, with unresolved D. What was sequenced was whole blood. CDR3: CSVDWGGTEAFF. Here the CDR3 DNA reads TGCAGCGTTGACTGGGGAGGGACTGAAGCTTTCTTT.